One and the same sample provided the 14 T cell receptor beta chains below, sequenced in a study of blood T cells in healthy people across ages. A second PCR, run for roughly 7 to 11 cycles, used a sample-barcoded 5' primer plus a J-beta primer mix. TCRdb ran MiXCR on the 5' RACE reads and lists one entry per CDR3 protein. Of fewer than 800,000 distinct CDR3 sequences in the sample, about a third were seen once. Material: blood. The receptors stem from an elderly woman in good health.

The chain employs TRBV5-1 and TRBJ2-1; TRBD2 matches at 11 bases. Germline V gene data show CDR1 as SGHRS and CDR2 as YFSETQ. The CDR3 covers 16 residues. After removal of 4 bases from V and 2 bases from J, the junction contained 5 bases not matched to a gene. The CDR3 loop is CASSVKTSGTYNEQFF. CDR3 nucleotides: TGCGCCAGCAGCGTGAAGACTAGCGGGACCTACAATGAGCAGTTCTTC.

This clonotype has just a few counts. This sequence joins TRBV11-2 and TRBJ1-1; 10 bases fit TRBD1. V gave up 3 bases and J gave up 5 bases; unmatched junction bases: 3. The germline CDR1 and CDR2 sequences are SGHAT and FQNNGV. The CDR3 extends over 14 amino acids. The DNA for the CDR3 is TGTGCCAGCAGCTTGACAGGGGGCGCGACTGAAGCTTTCTTT. This translates into CASSLTGGATEAFF.

This clonotype has more than one count but fewer than ten. The V call is TRBV20-1, the J call TRBJ1-4; tentatively, D is TRBD1 (5 bases). Germline V gives CDR1 DFQATT, CDR2 SNEGSKA (reference sequence). The CDR3 runs to 15 residues. Trimming took off 3 bases at V and 5 bases at J, with 16 bases between the two ends. CDR3: CSASERQGRNEKLFF. Here the CDR3 DNA reads TGCAGTGCTAGCGAAAGGCAGGGTAGAAATGAAAAACTGTTTTTT.

This chain connects TRBV29-1 to TRBJ2-7; no firm D call. CDR3 length: 13 residues. Germline-derived CDR1 and CDR2 are SQVTM and ANQGSEA. V lost 4 bases to trimming and J lost 6 bases, with 16 bases between them. Here the CDR3 reads CSVVTRLATEQYF. CDR3 sequence (DNA): TGCAGCGTTGTAACCAGGCTTGCGACCGAGCAGTACTTC.

This clonotype was counted ten times or more. The chain is built from TRBV6-6 and TRBJ2-3; 8 nucleotides align to TRBD1. Germline loops: CDR1 MNHNY, CDR2 SVGAGI (reference sequence). After removal of 0 bases from V and 4 bases from J, the junction contained 3 bases not matched to a gene. This CDR3 comprises 15 residues. Written as DNA, the CDR3 is TGTGCCAGCAGTTACTCTGACAGGGGCCCAGATACGCAGTATTTT. The encoded protein is CASSYSDRGPDTQYF.

The CDR3 loop reads CASSPFPLTGLSGNTIYF. The DNA for the CDR3 is TGTGCCAGCTCACCCTTCCCCCTCACAGGGCTCTCTGGAAACACCATATATTTT. The genes are TRBV18 and TRBJ1-3; a possible D gene is TRBD1 (6 bases). V dropped 3 bases and J dropped 0 bases, with 18 bases sitting between them. Germline-derived CDR1 and CDR2 are KGHSH and LQKENI. The CDR3 is 18 residues long.

The V and J genes are TRBV7-2 and TRBJ1-6; tentative D call: TRBD1 (5 bases). From germline, CDR1 is SGHTA and CDR2 FQGNSA. This CDR3 has 15 amino acids. The V end lost 5 bases, the J end lost 6 bases, and 14 bases lay between the germline ends. The CDR3 protein is CASSPEGQTNSPLHF. The CDR3 DNA sequence: TGTGCCAGCAGCCCGGAGGGGCAGACTAATTCACCCCTCCACTTT.

This clonotype has ten or more counts. The chain employs TRBV18 and TRBJ2-5, with D hard to call. The CDR3 totals 15 residues. The germline V gene encodes CDR1 KGHSH and CDR2 LQKENI. V was cut by 2 bases and J by 2 bases, with 12 bases left in between. The CDR3 DNA sequence: TGTGCCAGCTCACCAAGGCGTAGCCCGCAAGAGACCCAGTACTTC. Protein sequence: CASSPRRSPQETQYF.

This clonotype was recorded a few times. With a much larger clone just one base away, this may be a read error. The chain employs TRBV20-1 and TRBJ1-2; the D is unclear. Germline assignment: CDR1 DFQATT and CDR2 SNEGSKA (reference sequence). This CDR3 comprises 12 residues. V shed 3 bases and J shed 8 bases, with 13 bases lying between them. CDR3: CSASVLGQGYTF. The CDR3 nucleotides read TGCAGTGCTAGTGTGTTGGGTCAGGGCTACACCTTC.

There are many counts of this clonotype. The rearrangement links TRBV20-1 to TRBJ2-5, with 8 bases identical to TRBD2. The CDR3 extends over 15 amino acids. Germline values: CDR1 DFQATT, CDR2 SNEGSKA (reference sequence). V shed 3 bases, J shed 2 bases, and the junction held 8 bases outside the gene matches. The CDR3 DNA reads as TGCAGTGCTAGTATTTGGCGGGGGGAACAAGAGACCCAGTACTTC. This encodes CSASIWRGEQETQYF.

The V and J genes are TRBV7-9 and TRBJ1-4; D is unresolved. With 5 bases removed from V and 7 bases from J, the gap between germline ends came to 17 bases. CDR1 is SEHNR and CDR2 is FQNEAQ in the germline V gene (reference sequence). The CDR3 is 15 amino acids. CDR3 in amino acids: CASSATRTAGEKLFF. The CDR3 bases are TGTGCCAGCAGCGCCACCCGGACGGCGGGTGAAAAACTGTTTTTT.

This clonotype was detected many times. J is TRBJ2-7 and V is TRBV12-3 or TRBV12-4, with D maybe TRBD2 (6 bases). This CDR3 has 15 residues. Trimming removed 6 bases from V and 1 base from J, with 16 bases in between. CDR3 in DNA: TGTGCCAGCAGCCCTGACGACGGGGGTTCCTACGAGCAGTACTTC. Protein sequence: CASSPDDGGSYEQYF.

This clonotype was counted ten times or more. The chain employs TRBV7-9 and TRBJ2-7; 7 nucleotides agree with TRBD2. The CDR3 is 15 amino acids. After removal of 5 bases from V and 4 bases from J, the junction contained 11 bases not matched to a gene. In germline, CDR1 is SEHNR, CDR2 FQNEAQ (reference sequence). The CDR3 region has the DNA TGTGCCAGCAGCCTAACGGGGGGAAAAGGTTACGAGCAGTACTTC. It translates to CASSLTGGKGYEQYF.

The gene calls are TRBV20-1 and TRBJ1-1, with TRBD1 matching 7 bases. The V and J ends lost 0 bases and 6 bases, in that order; junction bases with no gene match: 10. Looked up from germline, CDR1 is DFQATT and CDR2 is SNEGSKA (reference sequence). The CDR3 is made up of 15 amino acids. CDR3 nucleotides: TGCAGTGCTAGAGATCCCGGCAGGGGGACGCCTGAAGCTTTCTTT. It codes for CSARDPGRGTPEAFF.